This T cell receptor beta chain was captured in a study of blood T cell repertoires in COVID-19. Turning to the study itself: COVID-19 samples from acute and convalescent phases originated in the United States, Italy and Spain.

The CDR3 totals 14 residues. The germline V gene has CDR1 ENHRY and CDR2 SYGVKD. Trimming stripped 2 bases from V and 9 bases from J, with 11 bases between. In the study's own analysis: It was from reference gene primer amplification that nucleated cell counts were estimated. Assay used: immunoSEQ multiplex PCR; TCRdb lists only in-frame clones, some missing. V and J calls and clone size are as listed in that table; D and trimming were resolved from the DNA. This sample yields under 200,000 clones, of which roughly 82% are seen a single time; approximately 11% belongs to the top ten. Participants spanned ages about 18 to 100 years and resided in 20 to 30 US areas. Each recovered donor of Cohort 3 presented with two negative PCRs, clearance, or symptom resolution.

Material: PBMCs or T cells enriched from blood (not recorded which). The TCR sequence derives from a middle-aged man who had recovered from COVID-19. This rearrangement joins TRBV10-3 to TRBJ1-6; D is uncertain. CDR3 sequence reads: CAISEGRVVSPLHF. For the CDR3, the DNA is TGTGCCATCAGTGAGGGGAGGGTCGTTTCACCCCTCCACTTT.